This T cell receptor beta chain was retrieved from a study of T cell clonality in common variable immunodeficiency. General observations from the study: TCRbeta clonality was increased in CVID versus healthy controls. Compared with controls, CVID subjects had fewer shared TCRbeta clones.

Germline CDR1 and CDR2: SGHRS and YFSETQ. The V and J ends lost 4 bases and 5 bases respectively, with 18 bases between them. The CDR3 loop spans 15 amino acids. Patients and controls were mostly of Caucasian heritage. Each donor provided about 4.5 to 8.5 ml of heparinized whole blood. Sequenced by immunoSEQ multiplex PCR; TCRdb stores in-frame clones only, minus some. The data show about 37,000 clones, with none appearing a single time. This clone showed up many times. What it recognizes is unknown. With the read ending 3 residues before the CDR3 end, the germline J gene is used to fill in that end. The receptor was isolated from a person aged 18 to 70 in good health. V is TRBV5-1 and J is TRBJ2-5; D is perhaps TRBD2 (6 bases). Material: peripheral blood mononuclear cells. The CDR3 bases that were read are TGCGCCAGCAGCGCCGCAAATTCCCGGGGGGAGACC. Translating it yields CASSAANSRGET. The whole CDR3 reads CASSAANSRGETQYF.